This T cell receptor (beta chain) was sequenced during a study of identifying expanded T cells in peripheral blood (dated by TCRdb to between 2019 and 2020). Study-level background: Four technical replicates, made by sequencing separate aliquots from the same pool of genomic DNA, were compared pairwise.

The immunoSEQ Assay, which relies on bias-controlled multiplex PCR amplification of genomic DNA, was used to profile TCRbeta CDR3 regions. The source study handled its data this way. To quantify the absolute abundance of each unique TCRbeta CDR3 region, the sequences were collapsed and filtered. Two models were used to test differential abundance: a binomial model (Fisher-equivalent) and a beta-binomial model that adds time-dependent variance fitted from healthy donors. Clones with fewer than 5 combined templates were removed, and differential abundance was called for clones with a Benjamini-Hochberg FDR below 0.01. Using the form v = (b*log(k)+a)^2, the beta-binomial variance was modeled as a function of the total template count across the two samples. Held by TCRdb, this immuneACCESS table contains in-frame sequences only and omits some clones. Under half of the omission traces to an unresolved V gene where checked; the cause of the rest is unknown. Clonal size and the V and J genes are those of that table, whereas D and trimming came from the DNA. This sample holds around 85,000 clones; more than 75% were observed only once. Around 20% of the sample is held by the ten biggest clonotypes.

In the germline V gene (reference sequence), CDR1 corresponds to LNHNV and CDR2 to YYDKDF. The junction carries 18 bases between V and J, which are trimmed by 0 bases and 9 bases respectively. The CDR3 starts with the cysteine, ends with the phenylalanine, and has 15 residues. The read is trimmed to its CDR3 DNA, 45 bases read in frame from base 1. What the authors observed across the whole study: Around 1.3 differentially abundant clones were flagged by the binomial model between technical replicates, whereas about 15 and 19 were flagged over two weeks and four weeks, respectively. Across all healthy-donor time intervals, the beta-binomial model significantly lowered both the number of clones called differentially abundant and the false-positive rate. In all healthy donors, the variance in clone template counts between samples taken 2 to 3 weeks apart rose significantly as total template count increased. It was expected by the authors that biological variance in healthy repertoires might increase further over much longer intervals, such as months to years.

During the collection period, no immune events, such as infections, were documented for the healthy donors. Time-dependent variance in a beta-binomial model of T-cell clone differential abundance was calibrated using healthy-donor blood repertoires as a training cohort. The training cohort included about ten healthy donors, of whom 3 were female and 7 were male. An age range of roughly 29 to 64 years, with an average of roughly 47 years, was recorded for the donors. Whole blood was collected from each healthy donor at three time points spaced 2 to 3 weeks apart and obtained from a commercial supplier. For immunosequencing, genomic DNA was extracted from whole blood that had not been sorted. As concerns this clone: Its binding antigen is unknown. No base-level quality is on record; no much larger clone is a single base apart.

The clonotype was recovered from a person aged 18-69 years in good health. The chain was built from TRBV15 and TRBJ2-7; the D gene could be TRBD1 or TRBD2, each one agreeing over 5 bases. Source material: blood. The base sequence is TGTGCCACCAGCAGAGATGTAGGGGACCCCTCAGGGCAGTACTTC. The resulting protein is CATSRDVGDPSGQYF.